The clone carrying this T cell receptor beta chain was observed a few times. Its antigen is not identified. Trimming at V came to 4 bases and at J to 0 bases, leaving 3 bases not matched to a gene. CDR1 is MGHRA, CDR2 YSYEKL, per germline. The CDR3 is made up of 14 amino acids. In the PCR, 60 Vbeta and 13 Jbeta primers were used. Repertoires were generated with immunoSEQ multiplex PCR, while TCRdb's copy carries only in-frame clones and drops some. The sample carries approximately 220,000 clones, over 60% recorded once. This record comes from a study of cytomegalovirus exposure and HLA in healthy donors. Study-wide results and limits: A prior analysis recorded that most TCR beta V segments were productive about 87% or about 30% of the time. From TCR beta sequences, most subjects' HLA-A and HLA-B alleles were reportedly predicted accurately. When a later analysis was performed, an Asian-associated ancestry cluster reportedly had fewer N-insertions than the roughly 700-donor mean. When a later analysis compared HLA-associated TCR beta chains with equally common others, the HLA-associated chains turned out to be more clonally expanded and to have lower generation probabilities.

The rearrangement links TRBV4-1 to TRBJ2-7, with 7 bases that match TRBD2. Input material: PBMCs. The TCR originated in a man in his forties in good health and CMV-seronegative. CDR3 nucleotide sequence: TGCGCCAGCAGCCGGGGGGGGTTCTCCTACGAGCAGTACTTC. Its protein product is CASSRGGFSYEQYF.